This T cell receptor beta chain was retrieved from a study of blood T cell repertoires in COVID-19. Overall study: Donors in the United States, Italy and Spain gave samples during acute or convalescent COVID-19. The cDNA or gDNA used as material had been derived from T cells, B-cell-depleted T cells, or PBMCs.

V shed 3 bases and J shed 6 bases, with 13 bases lying between them. The CDR3 loop spans 14 amino acids. Per the germline V gene, CDR1 is SGHVS and CDR2 is FNYEAQ. Measured with immunoSEQ multiplex PCR; TCRdb has only the in-frame clones, and not every one. The sample has over 130,000 clones, around 73% seen once; the top ten hold 9%. This chain connects TRBV7-6 to TRBJ2-3, with D possibly TRBD1 on 6 matching bases. The TCR comes from a woman aged 45-65 years with active or convalescent COVID-19. Sample: peripheral blood. CDR3 amino acids: CASSLSTGFDTQYF. CDR3 nucleotides: TGTGCCAGCAGCTTGAGCACAGGGTTCGATACGCAGTATTTT.